Following are 19 T cell receptor beta chains from one sample sequenced in a study of T cell repertoires in cytomegalovirus infection. Their recognized antigens are unknown. TCRdb recomputed calls from the reads with MiXCR, one row per CDR3 protein. The data show around 800,000 distinct CDR3 sequences, about 30% seen once. Sequencing used cultured CD8+ T cells from PBMCs, obtained from culture after CMV antigen stimulation. The origin of the receptors is a human donor in good health (CMV status not recorded). Some clones in this sample may be carry-over from other donors' samples.

This clonotype has just a few counts. This chain connects TRBV5-1 to TRBJ1-1; D perhaps matches TRBD1 (6 bases). Germline values: CDR1 SGHRS, CDR2 YFSETQ. Trimming removed 1 base from V and 7 bases from J, with 17 bases in between. The CDR3 spans 15 residues. The CDR3 sequence: CASSLRQGIEIEAFF. The CDR3 nucleotides are TGCGCCAGCAGCTTGCGGCAGGGGATTGAGATTGAAGCTTTCTTT.

With respect to this clonotype: Sequence at one end of the junction differs from germline and may be a read error. This chain uses TRBV5-6 with TRBJ1-1; TRBD1 is a possible D gene (6 bases). Germline lookup yields CDR1 SGHDT and CDR2 YYEEEE. This CDR3 has 14 amino acids. The CDR3 loop reads CAGSLGDRLPEAFF. The DNA of the CDR3 is TGTGCCGGCAGCTTGGGTGACAGGCTCCCTGAAGCTTTCTTT.

This clonotype was picked up a small number of times. The rearrangement joins TRBV4-1 to TRBJ2-2; no definite D call. Germline V gene lookup returns CDR1 MGHRA and CDR2 YSYEKL. The CDR3 runs 13 residues. V shed 0 bases and J shed 7 bases, with 6 bases lying between them. CDR3 coding DNA: TGCGCCAGCAGCCAAGATTTGGTCGGGGAGCTGTTTTTT. Its protein product is CASSQDLVGELFF.

The chain couples TRBV6-2 or TRBV6-3 to TRBJ2-1, with 8 bases fitting TRBD2. After removal of 2 bases from V and 0 bases from J, the junction contained 9 bases not matched to a gene. This CDR3 contains 18 residues. Germline values: CDR1 MNHEY, CDR2 SVGEGT. This CDR3 is CASSYRSAGVPSYNEQFF. CDR3 DNA sequence: TGTGCCAGCAGTTACAGGTCAGCGGGGGTTCCCTCCTACAATGAGCAGTTCTTC.

The J gene is TRBJ2-1, the V gene TRBV20-1; the D call may be TRBD1 or TRBD2 (5 bases each). Germline values: CDR1 DFQATT, CDR2 SNEGSKA (reference sequence). Deletions cut 5 bases from V and 0 bases from J, with 17 bases between. This CDR3 comprises 16 residues. This CDR3 is CSAPGGRAFSYNEQFF. The CDR3 DNA reads TGCAGTGCTCCCGGAGGCAGGGCCTTCTCCTACAATGAGCAGTTCTTC.

This chain links TRBV6-1 with TRBJ1-5; D remains ambiguous. V was pared by 6 bases and J by 1 base, with 22 bases between. The germline gives CDR1 MNHNS, CDR2 SASEGT. CDR3 length equals 18 residues. CDR3 DNA sequence: TGTGCCAGCAGCCCAGTCGGCCCCCTCTCTGTGAGCAATCAGCCCCAGCATTTT. It codes for CASSPVGPLSVSNQPQHF.

This clonotype was recorded at least ten times. This chain uses TRBV7-9 with TRBJ2-1; 10 bases agree with TRBD2. CDR1 is SEHNR and CDR2 is FQNEAQ in the germline V gene (reference sequence). V lost 4 bases, J lost 9 bases, and 9 bases stayed unmatched. The CDR3 loop spans 15 amino acids. CDR3 coding DNA: TGTGCCAGCAGCTCATTGCAAACTAGCGGGGCTGAGCAGTTCTTC. This gives the protein CASSSLQTSGAEQFF.

A single count supports this clonotype. The chain employs TRBV12-5 and TRBJ2-2; TRBD1 matches 8 bases. Germline CDR1 reads LGHNT; CDR2 reads FRNRAP. The CDR3 spans 15 residues. V gave up 5 bases and J gave up 5 bases; unmatched junction bases: 7. CDR3 coding DNA: TGTGCTAGTGGTCTAGGACAGGGCGTAACCGGGGAGCTGTTTTTT. Translating gives CASGLGQGVTGELFF.

This clonotype occurred a few times. This chain uses TRBV28 with TRBJ2-5; TRBD1 aligns across 7 bases. CDR1 is MDHEN and CDR2 is SYDVKM in the germline V gene. Trimming cost V 1 base and J 1 base; bases outside gene matches: 3. The CDR3 totals 15 residues. The CDR3 DNA is TGTGCCAGCAGTTTATTAGGGACAGCCCAAGAGACCCAGTACTTC. Residues: CASSLLGTAQETQYF.

This clonotype has just a few counts. This sequence joins TRBV7-6 and TRBJ2-2; no clear D gene. Germline CDR1 SGHVS, CDR2 FNYEAQ. V was cut by 3 bases and J by 8 bases, with 22 bases left in between. CDR3 length equals 17 residues. CDR3 region: CASSFDPPLRLSGELFF. In nucleotides, the CDR3 is TGTGCCAGCAGCTTCGACCCCCCTCTAAGACTGTCTGGGGAGCTGTTTTTT.

This sequence joins TRBV27 and TRBJ2-3, with D hard to call. Germline loops: CDR1 MNHEY, CDR2 SMNVEV (reference sequence). The CDR3 covers 16 residues. Trimming stripped 7 bases from V and 7 bases from J, with 24 bases between. The CDR3 coding sequence is TGTGCCAGCACCCCTCTTCCGCGCCCGCAAAAATATACGCAGTATTTT. It encodes CASTPLPRPQKYTQYF.

The V gene is TRBV7-2, the J gene TRBJ2-2, with D unclear. Germline V gene data show CDR1 as SGHTA and CDR2 as FQGNSA. CDR3 size: 13 residues. V was trimmed by 3 bases and J by 7 bases, leaving 9 bases between them. The CDR3 loop is CASSFPGRGELFF. The CDR3 DNA is TGTGCCAGCAGCTTTCCCGGCCGCGGGGAGCTGTTTTTT.

This clonotype was seen a handful of times. J is TRBJ1-1 and V is TRBV12-3 or TRBV12-4; D is uncertain. V dropped 6 bases and J dropped 1 base, with 15 bases sitting between them. This CDR3 is built from 15 residues. For the CDR3, the DNA is TGTGCCAGCAGAACCCAGGCGGGCAAGAACACTGAAGCTTTCTTT. Its translation: CASRTQAGKNTEAFF.

This clonotype was seen a single time. The chain combines TRBV7-9 with TRBJ2-1, with 10 positions matching TRBD1. The CDR3 covers 15 residues. The J segment lost 7 bases and the V segment lost 4 bases, leaving 7 bases of the junction unmatched. The germline V gene has CDR1 SEHNR and CDR2 FQNEAQ (reference sequence). DNA for the CDR3: TGTGCCAGCAGCTCCGCGGGACAGGGGAAGAATGAGCAGTTCTTC. This sequence encodes CASSSAGQGKNEQFF.

This clonotype was observed many times. The chain recombines TRBV7-6 with TRBJ1-2, with TRBD1 matching 7 bases. Germline trimming cut 5 bases from V and 6 bases from J; bases unmatched to any gene: 6. The CDR3 length is 13 residues. In germline, CDR1 is SGHVS, CDR2 FNYEAQ. CDR3 protein: CASSAGGANGYTF. The CDR3 nucleotides are TGTGCCAGCAGCGCAGGGGGTGCAAATGGCTACACCTTC.

V gene TRBV7-8 combines with J gene TRBJ2-5; 7 bases map to TRBD1. Trimming cost V 7 bases and J 7 bases; bases outside gene matches: 12. Germline V gene data show CDR1 as SGHVS and CDR2 as FQNEAQ. The CDR3 is made up of 14 amino acids. The CDR3 sequence is CASTTGTEDGTQYF. In DNA form, the CDR3 reads TGTGCCAGCACCACCGGGACAGAGGACGGGACCCAGTACTTC.

This clonotype has just a few counts. The chain has TRBV7-2 and TRBJ1-1; D may be TRBD1 (6 bases). The CDR3 is 16 amino acids. The ends were cut back, 5 bases at V and 5 bases at J, with 21 bases in the middle. Germline V CDR1 and CDR2: SGHTA, FQGNSA. The CDR3 nucleotides read TGTGCCAGCAGCGCCTATGGCTGGGGGGCGCGGACTGAAGCTTTCTTT. It encodes CASSAYGWGARTEAFF. The whole variable domain, remainder taken from reference TRBV7-2 and TRBJ1-1, is GAGVSQSPSNKVTEKGKDVELRCDPISGHTALYWYRQSLGQGLEFLIYFQGNSAPDKSGLPSDRFSAERTGGSVSTLTIQRTQQEDSAVYLCASSAYGWGARTEAFFGQGTRLTVV.

The gene calls are TRBV29-1 and TRBJ2-7; 8 bases match TRBD1. This CDR3 has 11 residues. V gave up 8 bases and J gave up 5 bases; unmatched junction bases: 5. The germline gives CDR1 SQVTM, CDR2 ANQGSEA. The CDR3 reads CSILTGDEQYV. In DNA, the CDR3 is TGCAGCATTTTGACAGGGGACGAGCAGTACGTC.

This clonotype has more than one count but fewer than ten. The genes are TRBV11-1 and TRBJ2-3; D perhaps matches TRBD2 (6 bases). Trimming pared 5 bases from V and 6 bases from J, leaving 15 bases between. Germline CDR1 is SGHAT and CDR2 is FQDESV (reference sequence). This CDR3 has 14 amino acids. The CDR3 DNA reads TGTGCCAGCAGCCCGGATCCCCGGGGGGATACGCAGTATTTT. The encoded protein is CASSPDPRGDTQYF.